A single sample is the source of the 6 T cell receptor beta chains below, sequenced in a study of response to subunit inactivated influenza vaccine. TCRdb re-called the RT-PCR reads through MiXCR, storing one row per CDR3 protein. The table includes 750,000 to 850,000 distinct CDR3 sequences, around 18% detected once. The specimen was PBMCs from blood, collected around 5 days after vaccination. The source of these receptors is a man aged 45-65 years who received an inactivated influenza vaccine.

The chain combines TRBV6-1 with TRBJ2-1, with unresolved D. Trimming stripped 7 bases from V and 2 bases from J, with 12 bases between. The germline gives CDR1 MNHNS, CDR2 SASEGT. This CDR3 is built from 14 residues. The CDR3 region is CASTGQSTYNEQFF. Here the CDR3 DNA reads TGTGCCAGCACCGGCCAATCCACCTACAATGAGCAGTTCTTC.

The count of this clonotype is one. The chain links TRBV7-9 to TRBJ2-2; D ambiguous. The CDR3 totals 12 residues. The germline CDR1 and CDR2 sequences are SEHNR and FQNEAQ (reference sequence). Trimming took off 6 bases at V and 7 bases at J, with 9 bases between the two ends. The CDR3 coding sequence is TGTGCCAGCAGACCTGACCTCGGGGAGCTGTTTTTT. Protein product: CASRPDLGELFF. Together with reference TRBV7-9 and TRBJ2-2, the CDR3 gives the full variable domain: DTGVSQNPRHKITKRGQNVTFRCDPISEHNRLYWYRQTLGQGPEFLTYFQNEAQLEKSRLLSDRFSAERPKGSFSTLEIQRTEQGDSAMYLCASRPDLGELFFGEGSRLTVL.

This chain joins TRBV24-1 and TRBJ1-5, with no clear D. The length of the CDR3 is 12 residues. V was pared by 5 bases and J by 6 bases, with 7 bases between. Germline CDR1 KGHDR, CDR2 SFDVKD. CDR3 sequence: CATSVSGQPQHF. CDR3 DNA: TGTGCCACCAGTGTCTCGGGTCAGCCCCAGCATTTT.

This clonotype has a count of ten or more. The chain has TRBV12-3 or TRBV12-4 and TRBJ1-1; D uncertain. Trimming shortened V by 2 bases and J by 3 bases, and 10 bases separated the two germline ends. The CDR3 is 14 residues long. CDR3 sequence (DNA): TGTGCCAGCAGTTTACGGGCCAGAGACACTGAAGCTTTCTTT. Translated: CASSLRARDTEAFF.

This clonotype was counted a few times. The rearrangement links TRBV5-1 to TRBJ1-1; D is possibly TRBD1 (5 bases). The CDR3 sequence is 16 residues long. Per the germline V gene, CDR1 is SGHRS and CDR2 is YFSETQ. The V end lost 0 bases, the J end lost 5 bases, and 17 bases lay between the germline ends. The CDR3 sequence is CASSLVPAGLGTEAFF. CDR3 sequence (DNA): TGCGCCAGCAGCTTGGTCCCCGCAGGGCTGGGGACTGAAGCTTTCTTT.

This chain links TRBV9 with TRBJ2-7, with a possible D match to TRBD2 (5 bases). The V gene's germline CDR1 is SGDLS and CDR2 YYNGEE. Trimming pared 0 bases from V and 3 bases from J, leaving 13 bases between. The CDR3 spans 15 residues. This chain's CDR3 is CASSVGTEAYYEQYF. Here the CDR3 DNA reads TGTGCCAGCAGCGTAGGAACGGAGGCCTACTACGAGCAGTACTTC.